This entry is about one TCR beta chain. The antigen it binds to is not known. Nothing much larger sits one base from this clone, and base qualities are not available. The cohort consisted of 600 or so healthy bone marrow donors. At the time of sampling, all cohort members were nominally healthy, though unrecorded immune exposures were likely present. The donor tested CMV seropositive, placing the donor among the 290 or so seropositive members of the cohort. A peripheral blood sample was provided by each donor, and peripheral blood mononuclear cells were used for TCR beta sequencing. The Qiagen DNeasy Blood Extraction Kit was used to extract genomic DNA from the blood cell samples. The entry originates in a study of cytomegalovirus exposure and HLA in healthy donors (dated by TCRdb to between 2016 and 2019). With regard to the full study: An earlier analysis of some 500 of the donors reported about 250 Gb of sequence data and roughly 100 million unique TCR beta sequences from 150 million to 200 million T cells. An early release that covered 500 to 800 HLA-typed donors contained approximately 300 gigabases of sequencing data and around 80 million unique TCR sequences. Of the 350 to 400 genotyped donors, over 65% fell in the genetic ancestry cluster associated with self-reported Caucasian donors. The aim of the study was to test whether cataloging public T cell receptors could identify signatures of past pathogen exposure. The study profiled the T cell repertoires of 500 to 800 subjects by immunosequencing and related them to cytomegalovirus serostatus. In addition to the first cohort of 666 subjects, a separate validation cohort of about 120 different subjects was used. The study combined high-throughput TCR immunosequencing, statistical association of individual TCRs with disease status, and machine learning to predict cytomegalovirus infection status. A later analysis re-examined previously published TCR beta repertoires from 500 to 700 donors and added high-resolution HLA genotyping to investigate patterns of TCR occurrence. Rather than using new phenotypic data, the later analysis identified candidate immune exposures from TCR beta sequences and from how often those sequences occurred across donors. An earlier analysis of a few hundred of the donors applied high-throughput TCR beta sequencing to assess whether each TCR beta V gene segment acted as functional or pseudogenic. Alongside the repertoire data, information on donor age, sex, ethnicity and CMV serostatus was compiled. A later genetic analysis used genome-wide SNP genotypes for about three fifths of the 666 donors, treating that subset as a discovery cohort. All discovery cohort repertoires had been generated using a single sequencing platform. HLA typing covered class I and class II loci at four-digit resolution. Typing coverage differed by locus: A, B, C, DRB1 and DQB1 were typed in roughly 620-630 donors, DQA1 in about 510, DPA1 in approximately 600, and DPB1 in about 450. Four to six DR-DQ haplotypes were handled as single units for association and clustering, since linkage in the cohort was strong. On average, around 230,000 unique TCR beta nucleotide sequences were sequenced per donor among some 420 genotyped donors of the cohort, with roughly 19% of those sequences being non-productive.

Including cysteine and phenylalanine, the CDR3 has 11 amino acids. Left in the record is the CDR3 DNA by itself, 33 bases read in frame from the first base. V loses 3 bases, J loses 7 bases, and the germline ends lie 10 bases apart. CDR1 and CDR2 were assigned from the germline V gene (reference sequence) as DFQATT and SNEGSKA. Study-wide conclusions, independent of this receptor: The classifier was reported to diagnose cytomegalovirus status with high specificity and sensitivity in both the original and validation cohorts. Presence/absence analyses assumed roughly uniform sequencing depth across donors, an assumption that may not hold. A further reported finding was that TCR beta sequences accurately predicted the HLA-A and HLA-B alleles for most subjects in the first cohort. Most TCR sequences were seen in very few donors, while some public TCRs were found in many individuals. A later analysis associated about 18,000 TCR beta sequences with specific HLA alleles at a false discovery rate of 0.05. A cluster of highly shared sequence variants was judged likely to represent a technical artifact of the sequencing pipeline. Assigning TCR associations to individual alleles was difficult when HLA alleles, especially DR and DQ, strongly co-occurred. A later genetic analysis reported fewer N-insertions in productive TCRs among donors in an Asian-associated ancestry cluster than the roughly 700-donor mean. In a later analysis, TCR association rates were found to vary across HLA loci, with the most associated TCRs seen for DRB1 alleles and the fewest for HLA-C alleles. In a later genetic analysis, a missense DCLRE1C variant was associated with V-gene and J-gene trimming of TCR beta chains, and the association was replicated in an independent cohort. An earlier analysis of around 600 of the donors showed that most TCR beta V segments appeared in productive rearrangements either about 87% or about 30% of the time, which broadly matched IMGT annotations. The earlier analysis of some 540 of the donors excluded approximately 17 rarely observed V segments, including chromosome 9 orphons, because counts were too low. In a later analysis, HLA-associated TCR beta chains were found to be more clonally expanded and to have lower generation probabilities than equally common non-associated chains. This cohort had only TCR beta chains sequenced, and the lack of alpha or paired-chain data limited which features could be detected. The study gave a list of 150 to 200 TCR beta chains associated with cytomegalovirus. Most CMV-associated TCR beta chains appeared to be HLA-restricted in a later analysis, and the HLA associations seemed to be driven largely by CMV exposure. The 87-base-pair reads could not distinguish some IMGT-functional V segments, including TRBV6-2 and TRBV6-3, so those segments were excluded. In vitro tests confirmed that a few of the cytomegalovirus-associated TCR beta chains recognize cytomegalovirus antigens. Linkage disequilibrium might explain the correlated functional status among segregating V segments, but an unknown experimental factor could not be ruled out. Because HLA typing was unavailable for some donors at each locus, only the typed subset was used in association tests. The authors suggested that the approach could potentially be generalized to other disease states and immunological phenotypes. Immune exposure information for the cohort was limited to CMV serostatus. A later analysis reported that several top co-occurrence clusters appeared linked to parvovirus B19, influenza, CMV and Epstein-Barr virus.

Library preparation used the immunoSEQ multiplex PCR assay. The multiplex PCR relied on a mix of 60 forward primers for TCR Vbeta segments and 13 reverse primers for TCR Jbeta segments. Amplification of the CDR3 region of rearranged TCR beta genes was performed with a multiplex PCR assay on genomic DNA. Amplified TCR beta libraries were sequenced as 87-base-pair reads on the Illumina HiSeq System. As for how the authors treated the data: Across the 500 to 850 repertoires, a later analysis counted some 81 million unique TCR beta chains, 8.5 million to 12 million of which were shared by at least two donors. A nearest-neighbor algorithm error-corrected the raw reads and collapsed the reads into unique sequences, merging closely related sequences to remove PCR and sequencing errors. CDR3 sequences were aligned to IMGT reference sequences to assign V, D and J gene segments. For a sequence to be retained, a match of at least six nucleotides was required to both a V gene segment and a J gene segment. Rearrangements were called productive when the CDR3 lacked stop codons and stayed in frame with V and J; all others were non-productive. CDR3 was defined by IMGT convention, running from the second conserved V-encoded cysteine to the conserved J-encoded phenylalanine. Sequences without an unambiguous match to a single V gene segment were excluded from the earlier analysis of 450 to 750 of the donors. An earlier analysis of fewer than 750 of the donors classified V segments as functional when productive rearrangements were above 56.7% and as segregating when the standard deviation between donors was above 5%. To diagnose cytomegalovirus status from the catalog of TCR beta chain sequences, a statistical classification framework was built. V and J gene assignment, in a later analysis, came from comparing TCR nucleotide sequences with IMGT/GENE-DB human TR gene sequences. Using the TCRdist pipeline, a later analysis assigned CDR3 sequences along with most-parsimonious VDJ recombination scenarios. A later analysis defined each TCR beta chain by its CDR3 amino acid sequence plus V-gene family, and excluded reads lacking a unique V-gene family. A later analysis removed several hundred highly shared, low-generation-probability nucleotide sequences to deal with suspected cross-contamination and a sequencing artifact. A later analysis calculated a clonal expansion index for each public chain from normalized within-repertoire ranks of inferred template counts. In a later analysis, generation probabilities were computed using a VDJ recombination model fitted to out-of-frame rearrangements, and the results were checked against IGoR. In a later analysis, hypergeometric tests were used to score TCR-TCR, TCR-HLA and TCR-CMV co-occurrence, with a repertoire-size bias correction applied to TCR pairs. In a later analysis, false discovery rates were estimated by permuting HLA or CMV assignments 20 times. In a later analysis, co-occurring TCRs were grouped with DBSCAN, and TCRdist sequence similarity was added when clustering was performed within HLA-allele-positive subsets. Repertoires with fewer than 30,000 or more than 120,000 public chains, plus five repertoires with anomalous nucleotide sharing, were excluded from co-occurrence clustering. TCRdb retrieved this table from immuneACCESS and kept in-frame rearrangements only. Not all clones are present; in checked studies, unresolved V genes account for under half, and no reason is known for the remainder. V and J calls and clone size are those listed in that table; D and trimming were worked out from the DNA. This sample has 200,000 to 250,000 clones in its table, and roughly 82% of those were observed once. The leading ten clones occupy 4.5% to 6% of the sample.

The TCR comes from a woman aged 40 to 50 in good health and CMV-seropositive. Sample: PBMCs. The chain links TRBV20-1 with TRBJ2-7; the D gene remains uncertain. The nucleotide sequence reads TGCAGTGCTAGGTCCCTCCAGGAGCAGTACTTC. Protein translation: CSARSLQEQYF.